This note documents a single TCR beta chain sequence. Its antigen remains unidentified. TCRdb's copy holds only in-frame clones and misses some; the assay was immunoSEQ multiplex PCR. The table shows over 110,000 clones, with around nine tenths occurring only once. The entry originates in a study of T cell responses to AZD1222 COVID-19 vaccine. Study-level points and caveats: Clonal diversity may have been underestimated in mostly white British donors.

The sequenced sample was peripheral blood, obtained 28 days after the second AZD1222 dose. This TCR was recovered from an adult who received the AZD1222 COVID-19 vaccine.

The DNA of the CDR3 is TGTGCCAGCTCACCAAGGTTAGGGGCCTACAATGAGCAGTTCTTC. This gives the protein CASSPRLGAYNEQFF. The gene calls are TRBV18 and TRBJ2-1, with D possibly matching TRBD1 (5 bases). Trimming cost V 2 bases and J 2 bases, with 10 bases left between them. The CDR3 is 15 amino acids. Germline-derived CDR1 and CDR2 are KGHSH and LQKENI.